The entry below describes one T cell receptor beta chain. Germline CDR1 reads SGDLS; CDR2 reads YYNGEE. V was pared by 0 bases and J by 6 bases, with 7 bases between. CDR3 length: 13 residues. Construction of the TCR beta libraries employed iRepertoire HTBI primers in conjunction with Arm-PCR of CDR3 regions. TCRdb passed the multiplex PCR reads through MiXCR, listing each CDR3 protein once. Of 400,000 to 550,000 distinct CDR3 sequences listed, about a sixth were seen once; the top ten hold approximately 12%. The data are from a study of regulatory T cells in long-lasting Graves disease. Time point defined: newly diagnosed GD, antithyroid drugs for less than 3 months. Extracted RNA from PBMCs served as the source of the TCR library. The same specimen was also included in a second study, on T cells in Graves' hyperthyroidism and ophthalmopathy.

The genes are TRBV9 and TRBJ2-1, with a weak D call TRBD1 (5 bases). This material consisted of peripheral blood mononuclear cells (PBMCs), taken at new diagnosis, from a patient treated with antithyroid drugs. This TCR was sampled from a woman younger than 45 with Graves disease. CDR3 loop: CASSVVGVNEQFF. DNA of the CDR3: TGTGCCAGCAGCGTAGTAGGGGTCAATGAGCAGTTCTTC.